A single sample is the source of the 20 T cell receptor beta chains below, sequenced in a study of cytomegalovirus exposure and HLA in healthy donors. PCR primers comprised 60 Vbeta and 13 Jbeta primers. TCRdb's copy holds only in-frame clones and misses some; the assay was immunoSEQ multiplex PCR. This sample's table has 120,000 to 150,000 clones. Sequenced material: PBMCs. The origin of the receptors is a man aged 35-49 years in good health and CMV-seronegative.

V and J are TRBV12-1 and TRBJ2-7; the table assigns TRBD1, which was not confirmed against the DNA. TRBV12-1 has pseudogene status. There are 18 residues in the CDR3. CDR3 protein: CASSFVSRTGGARHEQYF. CDR3 nucleotide sequence: TGTGCCAGCAGCTTTGTTTCCCGGACAGGGGGCGCGAGGCACGAGCAGTACTTC.

The chain joins TRBV4-2 to TRBJ1-2; 9 bases match TRBD1. V lost 4 bases, J lost 6 bases, and 9 bases stayed unmatched. Germline CDR1 LGHNA, CDR2 YNFKEQ. CDR3 size: 15 residues. CDR3 bases: TGTGCCAGCAGCCGAGCCTCGGGACAGGGAGATGGCTACACCTTC. Amino acid sequence: CASSRASGQGDGYTF.

V gene TRBV2 combines with J gene TRBJ2-7, with 7 positions matching TRBD1. Germline loops: CDR1 SNHLY, CDR2 FYNNEI. V gave up 3 bases and J gave up 1 base; unmatched junction bases: 3. The CDR3 sequence is 14 residues long. The CDR3 is CASSETQGSYEQYF. DNA of the CDR3: TGTGCCAGCAGTGAGACACAGGGGTCCTACGAGCAGTACTTC. Using reference TRBV2 and TRBJ2-7 for the parts outside the CDR3, the full variable domain is EPEVTQTPSHQVTQMGQEVILRCVPISNHLYFYWYRQILGQKVEFLVSFYNNEISEKSEIFDDQFSVERPDGSNFTLKIRSTKLEDSAMYFCASSETQGSYEQYFGPGTRLTVT.

The gene calls are TRBV7-3 and TRBJ2-2, with a weak D call TRBD2 (5 bases). Germline V lookup: CDR1 SGHTA, CDR2 FQGTGA. The CDR3 covers 14 residues. The V and J ends lost 6 bases and 4 bases respectively, with 12 bases between them. Here the CDR3 reads CASRGTSGTGELFF. CDR3 nucleotides: TGTGCCAGCAGGGGTACTAGTGGCACCGGGGAGCTGTTTTTT.

The V call is TRBV28, the J call TRBJ1-2; D not certain. Deletions cut 8 bases from V and 5 bases from J, with 12 bases between. There are 12 residues in the CDR3. Germline values: CDR1 MDHEN, CDR2 SYDVKM. The CDR3 protein is CASSKTTYGYTF. The CDR3, as DNA: TGTGCCAGCTCAAAAACCACTTATGGCTACACCTTC.

This sequence joins TRBV19 and TRBJ1-3, with no clear D. V was pared by 6 bases and J by 0 bases, with 9 bases between. This CDR3 is 14 amino acids long. CDR1 and CDR2 from the germline V gene are LNHDA and SQIVND (reference sequence). The CDR3 loop is CASRLLSSGNTIYF. The CDR3 bases are TGTGCCAGTAGGTTACTAAGCTCTGGAAACACCATATATTTT.

The J gene is TRBJ1-4, the V gene TRBV2; maybe TRBD1 (6 bases). This CDR3 is 14 amino acids long. With 3 bases removed from V and 7 bases from J, the gap between germline ends came to 12 bases. Germline V gives CDR1 SNHLY, CDR2 FYNNEI. The CDR3 spells CASSEQGTGEKLFF. The CDR3 region has the DNA TGTGCCAGCAGTGAGCAGGGGACGGGTGAAAAACTGTTTTTT.

The CDR3 sequence is CATSREVGGGSPLHF. In DNA form, the CDR3 reads TGTGCCACCAGCAGAGAGGTGGGGGGAGGTTCACCCCTCCACTTT. The V call is TRBV15, the J call TRBJ1-6; perhaps TRBD1 as D (5 bases). Germline CDR1 reads LNHNV; CDR2 reads YYDKDF (reference sequence). The CDR3 loop spans 15 amino acids. With 0 bases removed from V and 9 bases from J, the gap between germline ends came to 12 bases.

The chain has TRBV18 and TRBJ2-1; D gene uncertain. The length of the CDR3 is 13 residues. Germline V gene data show CDR1 as KGHSH and CDR2 as LQKENI. V lost 6 bases and J 5 bases, leaving 11 bases between the germline ends. The CDR3 DNA is TGTGCCAGCTCGTCACAGAGAGACAATGAGCAGTTCTTC. It specifies CASSSQRDNEQFF.

The chain employs TRBV19 and TRBJ1-4; D not resolved. The CDR3 is 12 amino acids. The V end was cut by 4 bases, the J end by 15 bases, with 15 bases between. Per the germline V gene, CDR1 is LNHDA and CDR2 is SQIVND (reference sequence). CDR3 bases: TGTGCCAGTAGTAGACCATCCCGGGAGGTGTTTTTT. It specifies CASSRPSREVFF.

The gene calls are TRBV7-8 and TRBJ2-1; possibly TRBD2 for D (5 bases). The length of the CDR3 is 16 residues. The germline V gene encodes CDR1 SGHVS and CDR2 FQNEAQ. Trimming stripped 5 bases from V and 2 bases from J, with 16 bases between. The CDR3 sequence is CASSLGRVRPYNEQFF. CDR3 DNA: TGTGCCAGCAGCCTAGGGCGGGTCCGGCCCTACAATGAGCAGTTCTTC.

The chain links TRBV4-1 to TRBJ1-4; D is unresolved. Germline CDR1 and CDR2: MGHRA and YSYEKL. The V end was cut by 1 base, the J end by 0 bases, with 6 bases between. CDR3 length: 15 residues. CDR3 residues: CASSQAQATNEKLFF. The CDR3 bases are TGCGCCAGCAGCCAAGCTCAGGCAACTAATGAAAAACTGTTTTTT.

V usage is TRBV7-9 and J usage is TRBJ1-4; D possibly corresponds to TRBD1 (5 bases). Germline CDR1 SEHNR, CDR2 FQNEAQ (reference sequence). The CDR3 loop spans 16 amino acids. V was clipped by 5 bases and J by 4 bases, with 17 bases between them. The CDR3 loop reads CASSRTANGGNEKLFF. The DNA for the CDR3 is TGTGCCAGCAGCAGGACGGCGAACGGGGGTAATGAAAAACTGTTTTTT.

The chain joins TRBV5-4 to TRBJ2-4; D is perhaps TRBD2 (5 bases). Germline lookup yields CDR1 SGHNT and CDR2 YYREEE (reference sequence). Deletions cut 4 bases from V and 0 bases from J, with 11 bases between. The CDR3 covers 15 residues. CDR3 sequence (DNA): TGTGCCAGCAGCGCGGACTCACAAGCCAAAAACATTCAGTACTTC. Translated, it gives CASSADSQAKNIQYF.

The chain recombines TRBV7-9 with TRBJ1-1; a possible D gene is TRBD1 (6 bases). The CDR3 runs to 15 residues. Trimming cost V 5 bases and J 4 bases, with 17 bases left between them. The germline gives CDR1 SEHNR, CDR2 FQNEAQ (reference sequence). Here the CDR3 reads CASSNRQGWGTEAFF. CDR3 nucleotide sequence: TGTGCCAGCAGCAATCGGCAGGGGTGGGGCACTGAAGCTTTCTTT.

This chain joins TRBV11-2 and TRBJ1-3; D gene uncertain. The CDR3 length is 16 residues. V lost 5 bases and J lost 0, with 14 bases in between. Germline V CDR1 and CDR2: SGHAT, FQNNGV. The CDR3 loop reads CASSRTEEHSGNTIYF. As DNA, the CDR3 is TGTGCCAGCAGCCGGACGGAGGAACACTCTGGAAACACCATATATTTT. The variable domain in full, with the rest retrieved from reference TRBV11-2 and TRBJ1-3, is EAGVAQSPRYKIIEKRQSVAFWCNPISGHATLYWYQQILGQGPKLLIQFQNNGVVDDSQLPKDRFSAERLKGVDSTLKIQPAKLEDSAVYLCASSRTEEHSGNTIYFGEGSWLTVV.

The chain is built from TRBV6-5 and TRBJ1-5, with D maybe TRBD1 (6 bases). The V gene lost 4 bases and the J gene lost 11 bases, with 12 bases spanning the gap. The germline V gene encodes CDR1 MNHEY and CDR2 SVGAGI. This CDR3 is built from 12 residues. In DNA, the CDR3 is TGTGCCAGCAGTTCAGAAAGGGGGACCCAGCATTTT. Protein product: CASSSERGTQHF.

The V call is TRBV6-5, the J call TRBJ1-2, with 7 nucleotides matching TRBD1. V gave up 2 bases and J gave up 5 bases; unmatched junction bases: 2. The CDR3 consists of 13 residues. CDR1 MNHEY and CDR2 SVGAGI come from the germline V gene. The CDR3 region is CASSYGRGYGYTF. The CDR3 nucleotides read TGTGCCAGCAGTTACGGCAGGGGGTATGGCTACACCTTC.

The V gene is TRBV5-1, the J gene TRBJ1-1; D perhaps matches TRBD1 (6 bases). This CDR3 is 14 amino acids long. CDR1 SGHRS and CDR2 YFSETQ come from the germline V gene. V was trimmed by 3 bases and J by 0 bases, leaving 9 bases between them. CDR3 protein: CASSSRTVNTEAFF. In DNA form, the CDR3 reads TGCGCCAGCAGCTCCCGGACAGTGAACACTGAAGCTTTCTTT.

The chain employs TRBV6-1 and TRBJ1-4; D not resolved. CDR3 length: 12 amino acids. The V gene's germline CDR1 is MNHNS and CDR2 SASEGT. Deletions cut 2 bases from V and 7 bases from J, with 5 bases between. The CDR3 is CASSELGEKLFF. CDR3 bases: TGTGCCAGCAGTGAACTAGGTGAAAAACTGTTTTTT.